The source of this T cell receptor beta chain is a study of blood T cell repertoires in COVID-19. Participants were aged about 18 to 89 years, lived in about two dozen US areas, and enrolled virtually. Cohort 3 recovered donors had two negative PCRs, clearance, or symptom resolution. This clone was seen only a few times. In germline, CDR1 is LGHDT, CDR2 YNNKEL (reference sequence). CDR3 length: 14 amino acids. The ends were cut back, 1 base at V and 4 bases at J, with 10 bases in the middle. Libraries were prepared by immunoSEQ multiplex PCR; TCRdb keeps only in-frame clonotypes and omits some of them. This sample carries about 270,000 clones, approximately 86% of them seen once, and the ten largest clones take under 3%.

This TCR came from a woman under 30 who had recovered from COVID-19. The chain joins TRBV3-1 (or the pseudogene TRBV3-2) to TRBJ1-2; D unclear. Material for sequencing was PBMCs or T cells enriched from blood (not recorded which). This CDR3 reads CASSQGQNPYGYTF. Here the CDR3 DNA reads TGTGCCAGCAGCCAAGGGCAAAACCCCTATGGCTACACCTTC.